The sequence of this T cell receptor (beta chain) was determined in a study of CXCR3-negative and CXCR3-positive naive CD8 T cells. CDR1 is MDHEN, CDR2 SYDVKM, per germline. This CDR3 has 13 residues. Notes on this clonotype: Antigen specificity is unknown.

CD45RO-CCR7+CD27+CD95- marked naive CD8+ T cells. Regarding the study as a whole: Both naive subsets had comparably high diversity; memory CD8+ cells much lower.

Each TRB cDNA library was prepared by 5' RACE (with UMI labels). From the 5' RACE reads, TCRdb lists one entry per CDR3 protein and no DNA. The sample totals 130,000 or so distinct CDR3 sequences. The chain couples TRBV28 to TRBJ2-7; TCRdb outputs TRBD2, but without DNA this stays unchecked. The receptor's source is a human donor in good health. Some clones in this sample may be carry-over from other donors' samples. Sequencing was performed on naive CXCR3- CD8+ T cells from blood. Noted subset: CD45RO-CCR7+CD27+CD95- naive CD8+ T cells lacking CXCR3 (TNR3-). The CDR3 spells CASSGSFTYEQYF.